This T cell receptor (beta chain) came from a study of blood T cell repertoires in COVID-19. Study in general: T cells, B-cell-depleted T cells, or PBMCs provided the cDNA or gDNA that served as material.

Per the authors' pipeline: Reference gene primer amplification in the assay estimated nucleated cell counts. The repertoire was sequenced with immunoSEQ multiplex PCR; TCRdb's copy has only in-frame clones and lacks some. V, J and clone size are those of that table, while D and trimming were read from the DNA. The sample contains tens of thousands of clones, under 90% of which appear only once. Seattle patients were enrolled while actively infected and followed longitudinally. V was pared by 0 bases and J by 2 bases, with 7 bases of the junction left unmatched. The CDR3 runs 16 residues. The germline gives CDR1 SGHRS, CDR2 YFSETQ.

The chain has TRBV5-1 and TRBJ2-7; TRBD1 agrees at 8 bases. The material sequenced was peripheral blood. The receptor comes from a man aged 50-59 years with COVID-19, enrolled during active disease. The CDR3 protein is CASSLAATGGTYEQYF. Written as DNA, the CDR3 is TGCGCCAGCAGCTTGGCCGCTACAGGGGGTACCTACGAGCAGTACTTC.